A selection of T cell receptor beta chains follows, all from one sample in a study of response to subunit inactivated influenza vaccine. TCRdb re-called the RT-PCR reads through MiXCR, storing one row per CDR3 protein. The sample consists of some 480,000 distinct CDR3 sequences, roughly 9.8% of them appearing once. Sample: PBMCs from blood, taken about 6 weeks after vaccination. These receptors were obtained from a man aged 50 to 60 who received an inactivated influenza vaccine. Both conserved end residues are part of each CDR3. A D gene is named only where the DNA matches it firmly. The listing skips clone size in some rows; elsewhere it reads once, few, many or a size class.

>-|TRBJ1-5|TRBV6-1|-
TGTGCCAGCAGTGCTAGGGATCGGGTCGATCAGCCCCAGCATTTT
CASSARDRVDQPQHF
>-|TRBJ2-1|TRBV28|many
TGTGCCAGCAGTTTATCTTCTAGCTCCTACAATGAGCAGTTCTTC
CASSLSSSSYNEQFF
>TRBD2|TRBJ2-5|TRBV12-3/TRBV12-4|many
TGTGCCAGCAGGCTAGCGGGCGGCTCCCAAGAGACCCAGTACTTC
CASRLAGGSQETQYF
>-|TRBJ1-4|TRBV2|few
TGTGCCAGCAGGAGGTCAGGACAGAATAATGAAAAACTGTTTTTT
CASRRSGQNNEKLFF
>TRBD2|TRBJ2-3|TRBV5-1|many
TGCGCCAGCAGCGTAGAGACTAGCGGTCCTGGAGATACGCAGTATTTT
CASSVETSGPGDTQYF
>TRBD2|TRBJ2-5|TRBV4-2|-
TGTGCCAGCAGCCAAGATCACGGGAGGGCCGGAGAGACCCAGTACTTC
CASSQDHGRAGETQYF
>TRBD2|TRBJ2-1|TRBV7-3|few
TGTGCCAGCAGCTTCGGGAGGGCCCCATCAAATGAGCAGTTCTTC
CASSFGRAPSNEQFF
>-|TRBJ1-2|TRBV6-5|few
TGTGCCAGCAGTTCGACCGGGGCGGGAGGCTACACCTTC
CASSSTGAGGYTF
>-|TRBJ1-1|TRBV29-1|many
TGCAGCGTCCCCCTCGGAAGTGAAGCTTTCTTT
CSVPLGSEAFF
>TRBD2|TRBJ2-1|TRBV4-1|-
TGCGCCAGCAGCCAACCAACCTACCTAGCGGGGGGCGTGAATGAGCAGTTCTTC
CASSQPTYLAGGVNEQFF
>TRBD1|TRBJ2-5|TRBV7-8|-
TGTGCCAGCAGCTTAATCAGGGGGCATGGCGGGGAGACCCAGTACTTC
CASSLIRGHGGETQYF
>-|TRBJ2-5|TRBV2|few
TGTGCCAGCACGAAACCTGGCGGTAGGGAGACCCAGTACTTC
CASTKPGGRETQYF
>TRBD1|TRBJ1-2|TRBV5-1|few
TGCGCCAGCAGCTCCCGACAGGGGAGGGCCTATGGCTACACCTTC
CASSSRQGRAYGYTF
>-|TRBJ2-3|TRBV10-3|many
TGTGCCATCAGTCCCCAGGGGCCAGATACGCAGTATTTT
CAISPQGPDTQYF
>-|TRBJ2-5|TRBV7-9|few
TGTGCCAGCGTCCGGACAGAAGAGACCCAGTACTTC
CASVRTEETQYF
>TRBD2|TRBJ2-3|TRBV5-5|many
TGTGCCAGCAGCATACTAGCGGCGAGCACAGATACGCAGTATTTT
CASSILAASTDTQYF
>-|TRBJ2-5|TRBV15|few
TGTGCCACCAGCAGAGATCCGCAGGGGATAGAGACCCAGTACTTC
CATSRDPQGIETQYF
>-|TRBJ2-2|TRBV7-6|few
TGTGCCAGCAGCTTGGGACACCCGAACACCGGGGAGCTGTTTTTT
CASSLGHPNTGELFF
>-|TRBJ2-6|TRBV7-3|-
TGTGCCAGCAGCTTAATGGGGACTGGGGCCAACGTCCTGACTTTC
CASSLMGTGANVLTF
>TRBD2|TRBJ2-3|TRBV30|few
TGTGCCTGGGATGCCGGGACTAGCGGGGTCACAGATACGCAGTATTTT
CAWDAGTSGVTDTQYF
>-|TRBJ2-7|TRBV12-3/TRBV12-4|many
TGTGCCAGCAGTTCCACCAGGGGGGAGGCCTCCTACGAGCAGTACTTC
CASSSTRGEASYEQYF
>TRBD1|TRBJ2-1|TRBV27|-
TGTGCCAGCAGTTTAAGGGGGCACCTTGCCTACAATGAGCAGTTCTTC
CASSLRGHLAYNEQFF
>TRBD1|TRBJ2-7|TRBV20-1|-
TGCAGTGCCAAGACAGGGGGAGACGAGCAGTACTTC
CSAKTGGDEQYF
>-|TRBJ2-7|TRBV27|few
TGTGCCAGCAGTTTATCACCCTGGTACGAGCAGTACTTC
CASSLSPWYEQYF
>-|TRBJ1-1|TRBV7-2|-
TGTGCCAGCACAAGAACAAGGAACACTGAAGCTTTCTTT
CASTRTRNTEAFF
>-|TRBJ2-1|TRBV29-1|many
TGCAGCGTTGGTAATACACAAGTTGAGCAGTTCTTC
CSVGNTQVEQFF
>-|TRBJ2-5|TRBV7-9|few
TGTGCCAGCAGCTTAGGCACGGGTATGCAGTACTTC
CASSLGTGMQYF
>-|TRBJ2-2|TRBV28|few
TGTGCCGGGGGGACGGCAAACACCGGGGAGCTGTTTTTT
CAGGTANTGELFF
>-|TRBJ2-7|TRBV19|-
TGTGCCAGTAGTATAGATGTCTCCTACGAGCAGTACTTC
CASSIDVSYEQYF
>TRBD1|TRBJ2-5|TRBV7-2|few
TGTGCCAGCAGCTTTAACAGGGGGTGGGAAGAGACCCAGTACTTC
CASSFNRGWEETQYF
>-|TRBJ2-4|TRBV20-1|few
TGCAGTGCTAGAGATGGGTCGGTGGCGTGGACCAAAAACATTCAGTACTTC
CSARDGSVAWTKNIQYF
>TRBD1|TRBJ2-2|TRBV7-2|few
TGTGCCAGCAGCGGGACAGGGGCGGCCGGGGAGCTGTTTTTT
CASSGTGAAGELFF
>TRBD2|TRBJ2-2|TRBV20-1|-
TGCTGTGCTAGAGATTTGGTCACGATCGGACTAGCGGGAACCGGGGAGCTGTTTTTT
CCARDLVTIGLAGTGELFF
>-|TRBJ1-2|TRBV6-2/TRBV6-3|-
TGTGCCAGCAGTTACTCATCCGGGGCCTTCTATGGCTACACCTTC
CASSYSSGAFYGYTF
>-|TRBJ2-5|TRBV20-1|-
TGCAGTGCTAGATGGGATGATCTCGAAAGGTGGTACCAAGAGACCCAGTACTTC
CSARWDDLERWYQETQYF
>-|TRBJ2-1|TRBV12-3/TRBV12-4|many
TGTGCCAGCAGTTTATCTTGGAACAATGAGCAGTTCTTC
CASSLSWNNEQFF
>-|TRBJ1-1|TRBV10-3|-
TGTGCCATCAGTGAGTCCCGGGCCTCGAGGGACACTGAAGCTTTCTTT
CAISESRASRDTEAFF
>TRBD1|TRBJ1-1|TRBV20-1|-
TGCAGTGCTAGAAAACAGGGGATGGGCACTGAAGCTTTCTTT
CSARKQGMGTEAFF
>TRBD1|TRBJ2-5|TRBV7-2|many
TGTGCCAGCAGCTTAGCTCAGGGGGCGAGGGAGACCCAGTACTTC
CASSLAQGARETQYF
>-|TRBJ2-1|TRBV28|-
TGTGCCAGCAGTTTATTTCCGAGCTCCTACAATGAGCAGTTCTTC
CASSLFPSSYNEQFF
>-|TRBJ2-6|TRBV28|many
TGTGCCAGCAGTTTCGGAGGGCCCGGGGCCAACGTCCTGACTTTC
CASSFGGPGANVLTF
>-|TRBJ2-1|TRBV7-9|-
TGTGCCAGCACCCGGGGCCAAGGGGGCAATGAGCAGTTCTTC
CASTRGQGGNEQFF
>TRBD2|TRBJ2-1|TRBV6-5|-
TGTGCCAGCAGTTACTTTTCCCCTAGCGGGAGATCGAATGAGCAGTTCTTC
CASSYFSPSGRSNEQFF
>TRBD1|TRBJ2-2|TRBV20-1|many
TGCAGTGGATCGGACAGGGCGGGCGGGGAGCTGTTTTTT
CSGSDRAGGELFF
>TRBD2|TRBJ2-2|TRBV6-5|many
TGTGCCAGCAGTTACGTCCTAGCGGGTCGGGAGCTGTTTTTT
CASSYVLAGRELFF